The present T cell receptor (beta chain) was sequenced within a study of blood T cell repertoires in COVID-19 (dated by TCRdb to about 2020). Notes on the research overall: Collaborator samples came from the United States, Italy and Spain and covered acute and convalescent phases of COVID-19. The prospective study material was composed of cDNA or gDNA derived from T cells, B-cell-depleted T cells, or PBMCs. The dataset comprised deeply sampled blood TCRbeta repertoires from subjects exposed to, actively infected with, or recovered from COVID-19. The repertoires were made available in a free public database intended to serve as a resource for research on the immune response to SARS-CoV-2. The samples were drawn from the first 160 participants of the ongoing ImmuneRACE study and from 1,254 subjects provided by 6 global collaborators. A de-identified subject ID, COVID-19 status, age in years and sex were almost always included in the sample metadata. Where available, HLA class I and class II types were taken from metadata supplied by the sample provider and were not determined by assay-based typing.

The research as a whole found: How much clinical and demographic metadata was included differed by source and by participant, and the metadata was provided uncurated.

Collaborating institutions collected whole blood in K2EDTA tubes following their own protocols. For TCRbeta analysis, collaborators shipped samples as frozen whole blood, isolated PBMCs, or DNA extracted from either of those sample types. This clone appeared once. Its antigen has not been determined. No base-level quality is on record; no much larger clone is a single base apart. The immunoSEQ Assay, a bias-controlled multiplex PCR, was used to amplify TCRbeta CDR3 regions from genomic DNA. Concerning the study's data processing: Within the assay, amplification of reference gene primers was used to estimate how many nucleated cells each sample contained. To quantify the absolute abundance of each unique TCRbeta CDR3 rearrangement, sequence reads were collapsed and filtered. Productive Simpson clonality was computed per sample as the square root of Simpson's diversity index over productive rearrangements. TCRdb limited this immuneACCESS table to in-frame rearrangements with V and J called. A share of clones is missing; checked studies link under half to unresolved V genes, and the rest is unexplained. V and J calls plus clone size are reproduced from that table; the DNA served to infer D and trimming. The sample contains 55,000 to 75,000 clones, under 95% of them found a single time. The ten most abundant clones make up 7.5% to 9% of the sample.

V is cut by 1 base and J by 0 bases, and the space between the germline ends is 10 bases. CDR1 and CDR2 (SGHTA, FQGTGA) derive from the germline V gene. From the cysteine up to the phenylalanine, the CDR3 has a length of 15 residues. Of all the DNA, just the CDR3 is kept, 45 bases in frame from base 1. The rearrangement joined TRBV7-3 to TRBJ2-7; possibly the D gene is TRBD1, per 6 matching bases. Sequencing input: peripheral blood. This sequence was found in a human donor in a cohort sampled during active COVID-19. The CDR3 protein is CASSLKGVYSYEQYF. In nucleotide form, the sequence is TGTGCCAGCAGCTTAAAGGGGGTTTACTCCTACGAGCAGTACTTC.